This record looks at one TCR beta chain sequence and its context. Antigen: not known. The PCR used 60 Vbeta and 13 Jbeta primers. Only in-frame clones appear in the TCRdb table, and some are missing; sequencing was by immunoSEQ multiplex PCR. The sample yields under 250,000 clones, around 80% seen once. The data stem from a study of cytomegalovirus exposure and HLA in healthy donors. Study-level findings and limits: Later work found that TCR association rates differed between HLA loci; DRB1 had the most and HLA-C the fewest.

In germline, CDR1 is SGHDT, CDR2 YYEEEE. Trimming left V 7 bases short and J 12 bases short, with 23 bases between. CDR3 length: 14 amino acids. The donors gave bone marrow, and they were healthy. The chain joins TRBV5-6 to TRBJ2-1; D possibly corresponds to TRBD1 (6 bases). The TCR comes from a male donor in good health and CMV-seronegative. Sequencing was carried out using PBMCs. CDR3 sequence (DNA): TGTGCCAGCCGCGCCCCGCTGGGGACACGATGGCAGTTCTTC. Translated: CASRAPLGTRWQFF. The full variable domain, rest sourced from reference TRBV5-6 and TRBJ2-1, is DAGVTQSPTHLIKTRGQQVTLRCSPKSGHDTVSWYQQALGQGPQFIFQYYEEEERQRGNFPDRFSGHQFPNYSSELNVNALLLGDSALYLCASRAPLGTRWQFFGPGTRLTVL.